The T cell receptor beta chain under discussion was sequenced for a study of T cell clonotyping in hematopoietic cell transplantation. Study at large: Pretransplant recipient samples were taken after cytoreduction. Whole-study results and caveats: Few recipient clonotypes overlapped donors; over 95% were de novo at given depth. CD4 and CD8 repertoire contributions could not be separated without sorting.

Sample time point: recipient sample about 28 days before transplant, after cytoreduction. Samples: about 28 days before transplant, then days 30, 100 and 180 after. Some clones are missing from TCRdb's copy, which holds only in-frame ones; the method was immunoSEQ multiplex PCR. The table has 49,000 or so clones, about four fifths seen once. The CDR3 totals 16 residues. The trim removed 0 bases at V and 4 bases at J, leaving 6 bases unmatched. CDR1 is SGHRS, CDR2 YFSETQ, per germline. As to this clone: Its antigen is undetermined.

The chain links TRBV5-1 to TRBJ2-5, with 10 bases fitting TRBD2. This clonotype was obtained from a man in his fifties or sixties with myelodysplastic syndrome. Some clones in this sample may be carry-over from other donors' samples. This specimen was peripheral blood mononuclear cells, taken before stem cell transplant. The DNA for the CDR3 is TGCGCCAGCAGCTTGGATAGCGGGGGGCGAGGAGAGACCCAGTACTTC. Protein product: CASSLDSGGRGETQYF.